The entry that follows covers one T cell receptor beta chain sequence. The antigen is undetermined. This sample is drawn from a study of T cell responses to AZD1222 COVID-19 vaccine. Study in general: Timing groups of about 4 and about 12 weeks for second doses were pooled. Findings of the study overall: Nearly half of spike-specific TCRs reportedly target variant regions that are unmutated in the B.1.351 and B.1.1.7 variants. Among AZD1222 vaccinees, only 5 to 7 were seropositive at baseline.

Here immunoSEQ multiplex PCR was the method, and the copy in TCRdb shows in-frame clones only, minus some. The table has 150,000 to 200,000 clones, approximately 86% seen once. CDR1 and CDR2 from the germline V gene are SGHAT and FQNNGV. V trimming: 10 bases; J trimming: 1 base; junction bases outside the gene matches: 9. The CDR3 runs to 14 residues. The specimen was peripheral blood, collected on day 0 of AZD1222 vaccination. This rearrangement joins TRBV11-2 to TRBJ1-2; the match to TRBD1 covers 7 bases. The clonotype originates from an adult in good health. The CDR3 is CATTVTGNNYGYTF. CDR3 DNA: TGTGCCACGACGGTGACAGGGAATAACTATGGCTACACCTTC. Complete variable domain (other parts from reference TRBV11-2 and TRBJ1-2): EAGVAQSPRYKIIEKRQSVAFWCNPISGHATLYWYQQILGQGPKLLIQFQNNGVVDDSQLPKDRFSAERLKGVDSTLKIQPAKLEDSAVYLCATTVTGNNYGYTFGSGTRLTVV.